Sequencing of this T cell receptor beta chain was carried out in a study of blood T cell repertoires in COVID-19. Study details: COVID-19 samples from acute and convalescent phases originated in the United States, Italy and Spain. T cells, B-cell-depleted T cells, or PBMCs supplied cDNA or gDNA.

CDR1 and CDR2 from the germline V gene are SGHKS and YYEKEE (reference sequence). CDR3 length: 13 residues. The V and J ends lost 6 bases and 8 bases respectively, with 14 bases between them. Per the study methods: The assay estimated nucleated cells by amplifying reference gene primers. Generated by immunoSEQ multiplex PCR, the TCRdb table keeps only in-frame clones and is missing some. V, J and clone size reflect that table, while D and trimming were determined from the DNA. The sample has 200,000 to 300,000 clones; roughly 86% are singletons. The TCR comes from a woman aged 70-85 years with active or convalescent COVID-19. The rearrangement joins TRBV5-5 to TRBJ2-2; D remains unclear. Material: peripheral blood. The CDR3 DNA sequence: TGTGCCAGCACCCAACAACCCAAGGGGGAGCTGTTTTTT. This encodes CASTQQPKGELFF.